This TCR beta chain was obtained from a study of cytomegalovirus exposure and HLA in healthy donors. General observations from the study: In vitro checks showed that three CMV-associated chains really do target CMV antigens. Associated with HLA alleles at 0.05 false discovery rate in a later analysis were about 17,000 TCR beta sequences. Among immune exposure information, only CMV serostatus was available.

CDR3 length equals 15 residues. V lost 4 bases and J lost 4, with 11 bases in between. Germline CDR1 and CDR2: LNHDA and SQIVND (reference sequence). The PCR employed 60 Vbeta primers together with 13 Jbeta primers. Profiled with immunoSEQ multiplex PCR; TCRdb holds only in-frame clones, not every one. The sample consists of about 160,000 clones, 75% to 80% of them appearing once. Comments on this clone: The antigen is not known.

The chain is built from TRBV19 and TRBJ2-6, with D possibly being TRBD1 (5 bases). The sample comprised PBMCs. The clonotype was recovered from a woman aged 50 to 60 in good health and CMV-seropositive. The chain's CDR3 is CASSTQGSGANVLTF. The DNA of the CDR3 is TGTGCCAGTAGTACCCAGGGTTCGGGGGCCAACGTCCTGACTTTC. Variable domain in full (rest from reference TRBV19 and TRBJ2-6): DGGITQSPKYLFRKEGQNVTLSCEQNLNHDAMYWYRQDPGQGLRLIYYSQIVNDFQKGDIAEGYSVSREKKESFPLTVTSAQKNPTAFYLCASSTQGSGANVLTFGAGSRLTVL.